Listed below are T cell receptor beta chains from one sample, sequenced in a study of vaccination and CD4 T cells after COVID-19. TCRdb independently ran MiXCR on the PCR reads; one entry per CDR3 protein. The data show around 14,000 distinct CDR3 sequences, roughly half seen once. These receptors' targets are unknown. Source material: CD4+ T cells from blood, cultured in vitro. The source is a human donor who had recovered from COVID-19. The CDR3 runs from the conserved cysteine through the conserved F or W. D genes are given only for firm matches. Part of the rows lack a size; the others show once, few, many or a class for expanded clones.

D gene	V gene	J gene	clone size	CDR3 DNA	CDR3 protein
NA	TRBV7-8	TRBJ1-2	NA	TGTGCCAGCAGCTTAGTAGGAGGGACCGGCTACACCTTC	CASSLVGGTGYTF
NA	TRBV20-1	TRBJ2-7	NA	TGCAGTGCTAGGGCGGGGAAATTCTACGAGCAGTACTTC	CSARAGKFYEQYF
NA	TRBV20-1	TRBJ2-3	NA	TGCAGTGCTAGGACGACAGGAGGGACAGATACGCAGTATTTT	CSARTTGGTDTQYF
NA	TRBV30	TRBJ1-1	NA	TGTGCCTGGAGTACCCGTCCCGTCCCCCACACTGAAGCTTTCTTT	CAWSTRPVPHTEAFF
NA	TRBV20-1	TRBJ1-5	NA	TGCAGTGCCATTGAACGGCTTAGCAATCAGCCCCAGCATTTT	CSAIERLSNQPQHF
TRBD2	TRBV5-4	TRBJ2-3	NA	TGTGCCAGCAGCCCATCTCCCTTGCTAGCGGGGGGGCCGGATACGCAGTATTTT	CASSPSPLLAGGPDTQYF
TRBD1	TRBV19	TRBJ2-1	NA	TGTGCCACCCTCGGGACAGGGGGCTACAATGAGCAGTTCTTC	CATLGTGGYNEQFF
NA	TRBV24-1	TRBJ2-7	NA	TGTGCCACCACCACGAATGGGAATACGATTGCGGAGCAGTACTTC	CATTTNGNTIAEQYF
NA	TRBV24-1	TRBJ2-1	NA	TGTGCCACCAGTGAGGTCAATGAGCAGTTCTTC	CATSEVNEQFF
TRBD1	TRBV7-6	TRBJ2-1	once	TGTGCTAGCAGCTTAGACAGGGATCACAATGAGCAGTTCTTC	CASSLDRDHNEQFF
NA	TRBV7-9	TRBJ1-1	NA	TGTGCCAGCAGCCTCGGACAAGCGTTTAATAAAGCTTTCTTT	CASSLGQAFNKAFF
NA	TRBV27	TRBJ1-5	few	TGTGCCAGCAGTTTATCGGGGGGCAATCAGCCCCAGCATTTT	CASSLSGGNQPQHF
TRBD1	TRBV7-6	TRBJ2-1	few	TGTGCCAGCAGCTCCAGACAGGGGGCCCACAATGAGCAGTTCTTC	CASSSRQGAHNEQFF